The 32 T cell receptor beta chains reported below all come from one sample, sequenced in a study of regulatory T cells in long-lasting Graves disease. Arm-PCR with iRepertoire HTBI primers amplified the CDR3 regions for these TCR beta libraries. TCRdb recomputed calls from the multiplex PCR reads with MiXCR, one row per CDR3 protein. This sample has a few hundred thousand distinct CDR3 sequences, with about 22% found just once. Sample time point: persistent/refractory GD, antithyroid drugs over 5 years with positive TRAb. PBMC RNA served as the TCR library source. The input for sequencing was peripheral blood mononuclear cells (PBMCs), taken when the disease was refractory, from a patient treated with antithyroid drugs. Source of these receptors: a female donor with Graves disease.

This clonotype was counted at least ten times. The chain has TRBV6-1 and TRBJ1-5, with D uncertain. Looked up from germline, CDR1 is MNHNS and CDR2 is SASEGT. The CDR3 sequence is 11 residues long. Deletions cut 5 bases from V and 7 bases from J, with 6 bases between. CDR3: CASSNEQPQHF. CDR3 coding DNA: TGTGCCAGCAGTAACGAACAGCCCCAGCATTTT.

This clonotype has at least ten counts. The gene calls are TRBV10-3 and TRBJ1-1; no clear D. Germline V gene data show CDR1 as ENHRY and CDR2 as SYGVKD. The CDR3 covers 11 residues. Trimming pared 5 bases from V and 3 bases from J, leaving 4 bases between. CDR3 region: CAISRDTEAFF. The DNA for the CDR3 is TGTGCCATCAGTCGGGACACTGAAGCTTTCTTT.

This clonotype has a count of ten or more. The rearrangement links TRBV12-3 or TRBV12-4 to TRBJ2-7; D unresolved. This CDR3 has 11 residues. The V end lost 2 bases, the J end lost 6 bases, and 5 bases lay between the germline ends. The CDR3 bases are TGTGCCAGCAGTTTACTGAGCGAGCAGTACTTC. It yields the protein CASSLLSEQYF.

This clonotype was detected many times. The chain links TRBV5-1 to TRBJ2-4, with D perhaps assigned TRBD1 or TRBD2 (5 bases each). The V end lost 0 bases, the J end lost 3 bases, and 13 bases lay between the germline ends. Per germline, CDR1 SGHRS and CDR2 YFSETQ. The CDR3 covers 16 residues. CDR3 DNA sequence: TGCGCCAGCAGCTTGGGAGGGGCTTGGGACAAAAACATTCAGTACTTC. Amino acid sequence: CASSLGGAWDKNIQYF. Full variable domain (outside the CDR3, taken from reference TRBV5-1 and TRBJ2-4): KAGVTQTPRYLIKTRGQQVTLSCSPISGHRSVSWYQQTPGQGLQFLFEYFSETQRNKGNFPGRFSGRQFSNSRSEMNVSTLELGDSALYLCASSLGGAWDKNIQYFGAGTRLSVL.

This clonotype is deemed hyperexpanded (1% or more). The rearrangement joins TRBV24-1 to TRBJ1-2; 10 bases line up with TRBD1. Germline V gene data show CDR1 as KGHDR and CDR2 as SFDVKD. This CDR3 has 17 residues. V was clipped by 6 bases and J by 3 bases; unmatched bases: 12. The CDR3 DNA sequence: TGTGCCACCAGTCCAAAGGGACAGGGGCACGGTGACTATGGCTACACCTTC. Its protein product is CATSPKGQGHGDYGYTF.

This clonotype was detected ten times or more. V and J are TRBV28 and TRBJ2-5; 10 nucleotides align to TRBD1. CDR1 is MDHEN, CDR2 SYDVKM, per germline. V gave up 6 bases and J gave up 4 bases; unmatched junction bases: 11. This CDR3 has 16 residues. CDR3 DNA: TGTGCCAGCAGCTTGACACCGGGACAGGGGTTAGAGACCCAGTACTTC. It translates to CASSLTPGQGLETQYF.

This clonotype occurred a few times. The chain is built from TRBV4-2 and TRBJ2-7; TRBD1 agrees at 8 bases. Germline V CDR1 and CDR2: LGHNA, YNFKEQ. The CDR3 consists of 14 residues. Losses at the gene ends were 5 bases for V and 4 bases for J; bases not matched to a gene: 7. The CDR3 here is CASSARDRRYEQYF. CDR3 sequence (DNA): TGTGCCAGCAGCGCCCGGGACAGGAGATACGAGCAGTACTTC.

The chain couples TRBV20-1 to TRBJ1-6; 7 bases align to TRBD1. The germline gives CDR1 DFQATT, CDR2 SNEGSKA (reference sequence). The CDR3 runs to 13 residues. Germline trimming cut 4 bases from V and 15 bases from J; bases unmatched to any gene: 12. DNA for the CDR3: TGCAGTGCTAAAGGACAGGATTATCTTATCCTCCACTTT. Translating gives CSAKGQDYLILHF.

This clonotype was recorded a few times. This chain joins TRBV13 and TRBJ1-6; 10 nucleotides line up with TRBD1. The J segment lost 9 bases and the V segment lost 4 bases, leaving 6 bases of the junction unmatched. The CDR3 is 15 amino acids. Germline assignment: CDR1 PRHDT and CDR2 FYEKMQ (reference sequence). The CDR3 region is CASSWTGGRASPLHF. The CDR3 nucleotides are TGTGCCAGCAGCTGGACAGGGGGAAGGGCTTCACCCCTCCACTTT.

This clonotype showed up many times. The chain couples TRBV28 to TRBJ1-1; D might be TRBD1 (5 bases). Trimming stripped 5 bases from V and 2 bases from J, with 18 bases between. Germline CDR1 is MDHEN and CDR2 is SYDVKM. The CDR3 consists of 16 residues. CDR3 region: CASSRGFGTANTEAFF. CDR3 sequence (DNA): TGTGCCAGCAGTCGTGGTTTTGGGACTGCCAACACTGAAGCTTTCTTT.

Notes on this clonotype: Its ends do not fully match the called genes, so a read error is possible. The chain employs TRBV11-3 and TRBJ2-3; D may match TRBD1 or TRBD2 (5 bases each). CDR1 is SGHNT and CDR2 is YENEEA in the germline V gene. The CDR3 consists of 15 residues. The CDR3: CASSPGAASTGTQYF. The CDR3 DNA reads TGTGCCAGCAGCCCCGGGGCCGCTAGCACAGGTACGCAGTATTTT.

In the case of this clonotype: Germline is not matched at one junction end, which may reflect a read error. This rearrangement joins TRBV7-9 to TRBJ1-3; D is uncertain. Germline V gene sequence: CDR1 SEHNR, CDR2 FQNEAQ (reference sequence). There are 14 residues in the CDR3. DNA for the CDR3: TGTGTCAGCAGTCTGGCGGGGTCCGGAAACACCATATATTTT. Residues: CVSSLAGSGNTIYF.

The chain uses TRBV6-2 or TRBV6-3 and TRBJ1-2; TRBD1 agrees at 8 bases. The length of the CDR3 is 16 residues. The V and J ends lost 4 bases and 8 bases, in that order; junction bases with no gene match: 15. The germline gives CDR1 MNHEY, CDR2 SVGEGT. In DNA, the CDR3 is TGTGCCAGCAGTTCCCAAATACCGGGACAGGCAGTAGGCTACACCTTC. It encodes CASSSQIPGQAVGYTF.

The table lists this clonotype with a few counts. The CDR3 loop is CASSYSKGVEGRAKNIQYF. CDR3 nucleotide sequence: TGTGCCAGCAGTTACTCGAAGGGGGTCGAGGGTAGGGCCAAAAACATTCAGTACTTC. The chain employs TRBV6-5 and TRBJ2-4, with D maybe TRBD1 (6 bases). The CDR3 is 19 amino acids. CDR1 and CDR2 from the germline V gene are MNHEY and SVGAGI. The V end was cut by 0 bases, the J end by 1 base, with 19 bases between.

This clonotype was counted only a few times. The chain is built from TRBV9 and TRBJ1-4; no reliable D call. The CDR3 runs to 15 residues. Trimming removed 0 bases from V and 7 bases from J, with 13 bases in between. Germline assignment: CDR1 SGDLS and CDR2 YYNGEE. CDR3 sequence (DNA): TGTGCCAGCAGCGTAGACGGGAACGAGGGTGAAAAACTGTTTTTT. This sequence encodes CASSVDGNEGEKLFF.

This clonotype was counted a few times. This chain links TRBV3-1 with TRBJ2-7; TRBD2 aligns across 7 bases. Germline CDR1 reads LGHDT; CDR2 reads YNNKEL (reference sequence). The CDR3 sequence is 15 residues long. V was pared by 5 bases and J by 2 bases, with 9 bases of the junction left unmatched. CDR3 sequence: CASSKGTGGTYEQYF. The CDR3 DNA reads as TGTGCCAGCAGCAAAGGGACGGGGGGTACCTACGAGCAGTACTTC.

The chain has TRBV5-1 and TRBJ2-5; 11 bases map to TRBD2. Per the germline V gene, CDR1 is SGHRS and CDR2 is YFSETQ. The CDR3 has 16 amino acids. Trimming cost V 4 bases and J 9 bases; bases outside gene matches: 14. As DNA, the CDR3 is TGCGCCAGCAGCCCTACCACTAGCGGGGGTGAGGAGGCCCAGTACTTC. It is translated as CASSPTTSGGEEAQYF.

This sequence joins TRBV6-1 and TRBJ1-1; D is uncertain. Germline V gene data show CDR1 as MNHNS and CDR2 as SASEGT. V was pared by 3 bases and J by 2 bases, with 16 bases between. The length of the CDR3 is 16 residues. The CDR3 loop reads CASSESEPFYNTEAFF. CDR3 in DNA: TGTGCCAGCAGTGAGTCCGAACCGTTCTATAACACTGAAGCTTTCTTT.

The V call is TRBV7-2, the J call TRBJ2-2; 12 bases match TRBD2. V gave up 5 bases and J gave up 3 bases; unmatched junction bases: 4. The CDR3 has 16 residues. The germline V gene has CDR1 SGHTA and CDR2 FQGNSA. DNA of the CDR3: TGTGCCAGCAGCCCTAGCGGGGGGGCGGACACCGGGGAGCTGTTTTTT. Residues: CASSPSGGADTGELFF.

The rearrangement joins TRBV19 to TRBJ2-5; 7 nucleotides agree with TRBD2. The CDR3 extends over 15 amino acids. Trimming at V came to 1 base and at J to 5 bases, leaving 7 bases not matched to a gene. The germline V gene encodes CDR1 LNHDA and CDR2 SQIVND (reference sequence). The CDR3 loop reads CASSIASGEVETQYF. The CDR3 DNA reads TGTGCCAGTAGTATAGCAAGCGGGGAAGTCGAGACCCAGTACTTC.

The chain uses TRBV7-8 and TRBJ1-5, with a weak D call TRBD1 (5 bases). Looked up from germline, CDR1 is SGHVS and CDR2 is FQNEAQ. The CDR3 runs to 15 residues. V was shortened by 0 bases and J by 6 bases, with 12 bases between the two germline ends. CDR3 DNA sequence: TGTGCCAGCAGCTTAGCCGCGGGGGGGAGTCAGCCCCAGCATTTT. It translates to CASSLAAGGSQPQHF.

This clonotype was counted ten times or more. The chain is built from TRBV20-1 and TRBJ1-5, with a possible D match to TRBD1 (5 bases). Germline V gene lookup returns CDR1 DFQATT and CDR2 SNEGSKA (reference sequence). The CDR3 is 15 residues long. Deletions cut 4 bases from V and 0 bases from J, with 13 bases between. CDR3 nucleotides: TGCAGTGCTACCAGGGTTGACTATAGCAATCAGCCCCAGCATTTT. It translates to CSATRVDYSNQPQHF.

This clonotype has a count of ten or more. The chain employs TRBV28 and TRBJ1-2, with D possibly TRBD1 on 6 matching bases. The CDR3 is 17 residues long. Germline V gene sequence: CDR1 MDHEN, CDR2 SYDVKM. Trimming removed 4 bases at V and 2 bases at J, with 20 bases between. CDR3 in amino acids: CASSSHYPGHKNYGYTF. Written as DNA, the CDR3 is TGTGCCAGCAGTTCCCATTACCCGGGACATAAAAACTATGGCTACACCTTC.

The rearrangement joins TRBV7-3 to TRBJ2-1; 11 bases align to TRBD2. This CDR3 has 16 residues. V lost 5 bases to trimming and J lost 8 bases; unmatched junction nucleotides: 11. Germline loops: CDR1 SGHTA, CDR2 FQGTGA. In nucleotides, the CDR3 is TGTGCCAGCAGCCCCGGGACTAGCGGAACTTCACATGAGCAGTTCTTC. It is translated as CASSPGTSGTSHEQFF.

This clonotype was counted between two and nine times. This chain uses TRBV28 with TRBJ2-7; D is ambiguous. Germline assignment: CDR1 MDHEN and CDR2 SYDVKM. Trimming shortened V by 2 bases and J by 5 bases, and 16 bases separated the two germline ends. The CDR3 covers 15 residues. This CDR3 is CASSLLGSLGNEQYF. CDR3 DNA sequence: TGTGCCAGCAGTTTACTCGGCTCTCTAGGAAACGAGCAGTACTTC. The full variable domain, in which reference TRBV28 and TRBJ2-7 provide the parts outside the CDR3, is DVKVTQSSRYLVKRTGEKVFLECVQDMDHENMFWYRQDPGLGLRLIYFSYDVKMKEKGDIPEGYSVSREKKERFSLILESASTNQTSMYLCASSLLGSLGNEQYFGPGTRLTVT.

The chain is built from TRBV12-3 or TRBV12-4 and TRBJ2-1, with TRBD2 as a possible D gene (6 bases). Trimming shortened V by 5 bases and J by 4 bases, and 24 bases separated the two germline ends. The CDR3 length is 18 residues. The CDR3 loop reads CASSPRAAGYETYNEQFF. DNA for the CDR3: TGTGCCAGCAGTCCACGGGCAGCGGGTTATGAGACTTACAATGAGCAGTTCTTC.

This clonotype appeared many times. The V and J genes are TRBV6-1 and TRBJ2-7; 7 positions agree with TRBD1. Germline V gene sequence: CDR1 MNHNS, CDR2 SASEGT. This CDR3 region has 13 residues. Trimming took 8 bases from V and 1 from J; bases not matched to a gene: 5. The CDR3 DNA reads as TGTGCCAGCCTCCGGACAGGATCCTACGAGCAGTACTTC. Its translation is CASLRTGSYEQYF.

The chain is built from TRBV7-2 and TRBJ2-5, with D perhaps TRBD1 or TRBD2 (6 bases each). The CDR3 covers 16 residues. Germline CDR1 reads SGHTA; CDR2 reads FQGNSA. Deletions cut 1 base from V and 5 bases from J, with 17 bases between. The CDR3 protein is CASSLDGALGGETQYF. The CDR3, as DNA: TGTGCCAGCAGCTTAGATGGGGCCCTAGGGGGGGAGACCCAGTACTTC.

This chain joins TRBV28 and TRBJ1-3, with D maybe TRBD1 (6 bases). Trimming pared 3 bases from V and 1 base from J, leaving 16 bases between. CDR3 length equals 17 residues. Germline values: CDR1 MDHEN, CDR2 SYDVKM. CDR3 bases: TGTGCCAGCAGTTTCGACCTAACAGGGAAATCTGGAAACACCATATATTTT. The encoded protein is CASSFDLTGKSGNTIYF.

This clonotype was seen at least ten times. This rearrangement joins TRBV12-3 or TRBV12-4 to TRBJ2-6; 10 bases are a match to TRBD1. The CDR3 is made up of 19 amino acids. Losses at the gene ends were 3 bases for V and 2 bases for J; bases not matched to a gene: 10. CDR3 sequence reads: CASSFRGTGVKAGANVLTF. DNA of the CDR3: TGTGCCAGCAGTTTCCGCGGGACAGGGGTAAAAGCTGGGGCCAACGTCCTGACTTTC.

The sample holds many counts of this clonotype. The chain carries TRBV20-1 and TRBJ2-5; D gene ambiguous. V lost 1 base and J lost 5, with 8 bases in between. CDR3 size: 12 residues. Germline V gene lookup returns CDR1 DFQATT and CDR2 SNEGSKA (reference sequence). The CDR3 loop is CSARGPEETQYF. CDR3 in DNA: TGCAGTGCTAGAGGGCCGGAGGAGACCCAGTACTTC.

CDR3 DNA: TGTGCCAGCACTCCAGGACTTTCCTACGAGCAGTACTTC. It codes for CASTPGLSYEQYF. The chain carries TRBV6-1 and TRBJ2-7; a possible D gene is TRBD2 (5 bases). V was clipped by 7 bases and J by 1 base, with 11 bases between them. The CDR3 covers 13 residues. The V gene's germline CDR1 is MNHNS and CDR2 SASEGT.